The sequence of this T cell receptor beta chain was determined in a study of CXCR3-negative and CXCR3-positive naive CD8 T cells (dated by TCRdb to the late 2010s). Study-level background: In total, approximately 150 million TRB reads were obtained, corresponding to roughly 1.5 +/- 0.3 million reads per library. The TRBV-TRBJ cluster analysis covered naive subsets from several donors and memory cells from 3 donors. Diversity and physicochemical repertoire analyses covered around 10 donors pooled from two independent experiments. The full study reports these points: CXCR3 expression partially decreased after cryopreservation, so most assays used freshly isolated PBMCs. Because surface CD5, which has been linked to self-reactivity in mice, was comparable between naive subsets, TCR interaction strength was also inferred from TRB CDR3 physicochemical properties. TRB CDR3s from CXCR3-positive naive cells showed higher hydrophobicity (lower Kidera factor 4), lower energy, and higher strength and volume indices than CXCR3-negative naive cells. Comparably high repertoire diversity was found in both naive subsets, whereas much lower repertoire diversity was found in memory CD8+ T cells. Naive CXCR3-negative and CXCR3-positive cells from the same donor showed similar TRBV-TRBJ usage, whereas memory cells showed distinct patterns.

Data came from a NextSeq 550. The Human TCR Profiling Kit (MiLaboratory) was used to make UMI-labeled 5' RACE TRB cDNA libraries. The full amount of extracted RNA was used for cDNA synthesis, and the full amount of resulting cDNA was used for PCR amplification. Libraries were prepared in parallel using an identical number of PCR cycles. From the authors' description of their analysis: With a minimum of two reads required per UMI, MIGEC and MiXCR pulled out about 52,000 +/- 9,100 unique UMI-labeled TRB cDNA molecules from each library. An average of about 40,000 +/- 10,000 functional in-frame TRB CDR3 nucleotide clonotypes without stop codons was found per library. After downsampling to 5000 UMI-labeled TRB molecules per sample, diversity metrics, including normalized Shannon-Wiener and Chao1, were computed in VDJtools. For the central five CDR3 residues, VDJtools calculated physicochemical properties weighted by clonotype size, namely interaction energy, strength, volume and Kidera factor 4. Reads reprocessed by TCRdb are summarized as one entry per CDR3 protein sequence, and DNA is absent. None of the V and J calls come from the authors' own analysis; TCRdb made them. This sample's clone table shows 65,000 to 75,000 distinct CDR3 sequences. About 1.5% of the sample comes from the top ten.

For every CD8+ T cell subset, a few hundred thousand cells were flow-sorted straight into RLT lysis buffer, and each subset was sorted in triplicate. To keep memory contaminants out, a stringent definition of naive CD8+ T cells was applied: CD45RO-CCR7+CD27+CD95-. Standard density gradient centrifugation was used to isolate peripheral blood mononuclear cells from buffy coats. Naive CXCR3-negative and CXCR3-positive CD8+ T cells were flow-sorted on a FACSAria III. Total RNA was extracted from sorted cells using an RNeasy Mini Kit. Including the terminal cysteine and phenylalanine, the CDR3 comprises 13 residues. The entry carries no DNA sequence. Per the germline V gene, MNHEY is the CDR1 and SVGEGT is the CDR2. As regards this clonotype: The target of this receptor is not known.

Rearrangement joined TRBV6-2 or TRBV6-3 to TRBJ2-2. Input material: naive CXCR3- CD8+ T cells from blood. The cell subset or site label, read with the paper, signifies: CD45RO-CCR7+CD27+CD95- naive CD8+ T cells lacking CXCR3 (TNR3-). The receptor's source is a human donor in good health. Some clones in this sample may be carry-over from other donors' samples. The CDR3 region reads CASSYRDTGELFF.